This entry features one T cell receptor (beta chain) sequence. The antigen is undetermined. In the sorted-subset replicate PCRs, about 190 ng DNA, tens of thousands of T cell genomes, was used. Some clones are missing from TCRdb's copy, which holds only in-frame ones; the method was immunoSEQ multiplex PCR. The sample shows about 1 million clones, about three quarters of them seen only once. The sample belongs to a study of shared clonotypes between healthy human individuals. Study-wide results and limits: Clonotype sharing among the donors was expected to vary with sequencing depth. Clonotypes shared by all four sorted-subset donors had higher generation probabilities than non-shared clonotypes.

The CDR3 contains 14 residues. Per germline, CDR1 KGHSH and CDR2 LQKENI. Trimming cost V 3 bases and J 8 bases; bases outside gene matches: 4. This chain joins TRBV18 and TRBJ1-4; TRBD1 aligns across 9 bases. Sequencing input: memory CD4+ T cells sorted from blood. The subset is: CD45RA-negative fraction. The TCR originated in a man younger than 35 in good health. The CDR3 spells CASSPTGGGEKLFF. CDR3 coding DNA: TGTGCCAGCTCACCGACAGGGGGAGGCGAAAAACTGTTTTTT.